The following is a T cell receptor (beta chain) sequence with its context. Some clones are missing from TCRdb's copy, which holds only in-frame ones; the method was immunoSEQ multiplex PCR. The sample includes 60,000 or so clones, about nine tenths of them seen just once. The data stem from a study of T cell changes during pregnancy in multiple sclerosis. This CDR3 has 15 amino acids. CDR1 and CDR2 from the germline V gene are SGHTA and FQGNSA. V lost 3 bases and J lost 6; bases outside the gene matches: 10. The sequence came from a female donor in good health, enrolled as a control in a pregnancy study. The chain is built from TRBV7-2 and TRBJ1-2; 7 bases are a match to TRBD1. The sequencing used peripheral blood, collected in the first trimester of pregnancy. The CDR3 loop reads CASSFSQGIGDGYTF. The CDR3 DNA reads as TGTGCCAGCAGCTTTTCACAGGGGATTGGAGATGGCTACACCTTC.